This TCR beta chain emerged from a study of CD8 T cells in ankylosing spondylitis (dated by TCRdb to about 2017). Regarding the complete study: The study set out to find disease-linked TCR variants by profiling T cell receptor beta repertoires in ankylosing spondylitis patients and healthy donors. The whole study cohort included 108 healthy donors and some 27 ankylosing spondylitis patients. Peripheral blood was sampled, and synovial fluid was additionally collected from ankylosing spondylitis patients.

About this clonotype: Its antigen target is currently unknown. Base-call qualities are not available, and no considerably larger clone is one nucleotide away.

The reads were generated on an Illumina HiSeq 2500. Quantitative 5'-RACE with molecular barcodes was the method used to prepare the TCR beta libraries. The source study handled its data this way. A new computational method, built on a probabilistic model of VDJ rearrangement, was used to identify disease-linked TCR variants. The raw public reads went through TCRdb reprocessing: fastp at Q25, MiXCR clone calling, in-frame beta chains kept. Rows with a matching CDR3 protein are joined into one entry that keeps the most common DNA and genes. The V and J calls come from TCRdb's annotation, not from the publication. This sample lists about 540,000 distinct CDR3 sequences; roughly 13% were detected once. The top ten constitute nearly 7% of the sample. What the study reported, not specific to this receptor: Some of the motif variants had been reported before in the synovial fluid and blood of reactive arthritis patients, a finding that suggests common disease-initiation mechanisms. The disease-linked clones had a CD8+ phenotype and were found at relatively low frequencies in peripheral blood. Significant enrichment of the disease-linked clones was reported in matched synovial fluid samples from ankylosing spondylitis patients. Blood from ankylosing spondylitis patients appeared to be characterized by a TCR beta motif composed of eight highly homologous amino acid variants.

Relative to germline, V is missing 1 base and J is missing 2 bases, with 6 bases of the junction outside any gene match. Taken from cysteine to phenylalanine, the CDR3 has 16 residues. Kept here is only the CDR3 DNA, which spans 48 bases and is read in frame from base 1. CDR1 and CDR2 (SGDLS, YYNGEE) derive from the germline V gene. This chain joins TRBV9 to TRBJ2-5, and 9 junctional nucleotides match TRBD2. Sequencing used blood, either unsorted or a sorted T cell fraction (not recorded which). The clonotype comes from a male donor with ankylosing spondylitis. CDR3 region: CASSVRGGRVQETQYF. The nucleotide sequence is TGTGCCAGCAGCGTACGGGGCGGGAGGGTTCAAGAGACCCAGTACTTC.